This T cell receptor (beta chain) was observed in a study of long-term antiretroviral therapy in people with HIV (dated by TCRdb to 2021 to 2024). As for the study more broadly: Collection of the earliest samples took place about a decade ahead of the 2015 WHO recommendation for immediate ART, at a time when ART was typically delayed until CD4 counts fell. A retrospective serial study tested whether changes in peripheral blood TRB repertoire composition and diversity were associated with ART initiation and durable HIV suppression. From 25 to 30 adults with confirmed HIV infection, the cohort provided 192 cryopreserved PBMC samples, gathered serially across a mean of approximately six years (range 1-12). No cross-contamination during QIAcube processing turned up in test extractions that ran a monoclonal T-cell line alongside approximately 35 polyclonal samples. Of the roughly 31 participants with HIV, more than 10 were female.

The immunoSEQ hsTCRB v3.0 assay was used at survey level resolution to sequence the TRB variable region. TRB sequencing targeted a depth of about 40,000-55,000 T-cell genomes per sample. TRB libraries were pooled and sequenced on an Illumina MiSeq using a v3 150-cycle kit. The authors' pipeline ran thus. Repertoire analysis ran in R within a reproducible Nextflow workflow covering QC, data transformation and analysis. LymphoSeq2, an R package for exploring AIRR-Seq data, was used to implement the custom analyses. A handful of samples that yielded fewer than 5000 total TRB sequences were excluded, so that approximately 200 HIV repertoires were analyzed. Among the 170 to 200 retained HIV repertoires, fewer than 65 were collected before ART initiation and approximately 130 after ART initiation. Repertoires were downsampled to 5000 TRB nucleotide sequences, and summary statistics were averaged over 100 downsampling iterations. TRB sequences were retained for analysis only if CDR3 regions of at least seven amino acids were present. Two measures captured diversity: a Shannon entropy-derived clonality score and the Gini coefficient. In the repertoire networks, any two of the top 5000 CDR3 amino acid sequences were connected whenever the two sequences differed by an edit distance of one. For TRB CDR3 amino acid sequences, antigen specificity groups and MHC restriction were predicted with GLIPH2. CDR3 amino acid sequences were matched against VDJdb and McPAS-TCR to flag known CMV, EBV, HIV or tissue antigen associations. Pre-ART, post-ART and control groups were compared with Wilcoxon signed-rank tests and Holm-Bonferroni correction. Not all clones reach the TCRdb copy of this immuneACCESS table, which keeps in-frame sequences only. Checked studies attribute under half of the gap to unresolved V genes and leave the rest unexplained. V and J calls and clone size are given by that table; D and trimming were obtained from the DNA. Recorded for this sample are 20,000 to 30,000 clones; around 83% of them occurred a single time. Clones ranked in the top ten supply less than 25% of the sample.

Inclusion was restricted to participants for whom at least one PBMC sample before ART initiation and at least two post-ART samples were available. Every participant with HIV received treatment in the United States of America. Before DNA extraction, cryopreserved samples of about 0.9-10 million PBMC were thawed and then washed. At the time of the earliest PBMC sample, participants with HIV were aged between roughly 23 and 60 years. Each participant contributed PBMC samples from 1-4 timepoints before ART initiation and 2-8 timepoints after ART initiation, with a median of 7 samples. For every participant, serial HIV viral load, CD4+ T-cell count, ART history and demographic data were obtained. Using a Qiagen kit on a QIAcube, genomic DNA was extracted from unsorted PBMC, with samples processed in batches of 12. The germline ends are 12 bases apart after V is trimmed by 4 bases and J by 2 bases. CDR1 and CDR2 are drawn from the germline V gene: ENHRY, SYGVKD. Counted from cysteine to phenylalanine, this CDR3 has 15 amino acids. Just CDR3 DNA is preserved here, 45 bases in frame from base 1.

This clone occurred once. The clone's antigen remains unknown. The record has no base qualities; no much larger clone is one base away. Overall results and qualifications from the work: Because pre-ART samples had limited cell numbers, profiling was done on unsorted PBMC rather than on sorted CD4+ and CD8+ T cells. The samples span the years 2004 to 2017, and the ART regimens used may be less effective than current regimens. Since PBMC availability was limited, sequencing covered only the TCR beta chain, with no alpha chain pairing. HIV repertoires had narrower CDR3 length ranges than controls, and the network structure suggested an antigen-experienced repertoire that shifted only slightly toward naive after ART. Inferences about post-ART repertoire changes are limited because no data were available on ART adherence, viral resistance or therapy changes. ART initiation was associated with a significant increase in TRB diversity, but diversity stayed significantly below transplant donor controls even after long-term ART. Expanded TRB clones identified before ART initiation dominated the repertoire at all time points, although this dominance fluctuated and declined in many PLHIV after ART.

The chain was built from TRBV10-3 and TRBJ1-5; the D gene is possibly TRBD1, with 6 bases matching. The receptor was isolated from a man over 45 with HIV. This specimen was unsorted PBMCs, taken 0.4 years after starting antiretroviral therapy. The DNA reads TGTGCCATCAGTGCACAGGGTGGTGGCAATCAGCCCCAGCATTTT. Protein translation: CAISAQGGGNQPQHF.